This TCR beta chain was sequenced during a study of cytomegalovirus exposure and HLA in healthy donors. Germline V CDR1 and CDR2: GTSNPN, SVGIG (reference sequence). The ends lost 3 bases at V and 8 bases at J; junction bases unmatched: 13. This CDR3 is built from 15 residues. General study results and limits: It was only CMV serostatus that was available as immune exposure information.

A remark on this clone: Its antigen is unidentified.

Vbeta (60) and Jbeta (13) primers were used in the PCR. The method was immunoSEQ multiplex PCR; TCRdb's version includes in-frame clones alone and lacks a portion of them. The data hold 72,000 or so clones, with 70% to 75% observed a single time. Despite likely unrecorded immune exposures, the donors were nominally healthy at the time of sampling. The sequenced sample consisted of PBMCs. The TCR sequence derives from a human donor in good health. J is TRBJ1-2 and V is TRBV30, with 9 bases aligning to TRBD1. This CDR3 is CAWRGTLQGAKGYTF. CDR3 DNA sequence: TGTGCCTGGAGGGGCACTTTACAGGGGGCTAAGGGCTACACCTTC.